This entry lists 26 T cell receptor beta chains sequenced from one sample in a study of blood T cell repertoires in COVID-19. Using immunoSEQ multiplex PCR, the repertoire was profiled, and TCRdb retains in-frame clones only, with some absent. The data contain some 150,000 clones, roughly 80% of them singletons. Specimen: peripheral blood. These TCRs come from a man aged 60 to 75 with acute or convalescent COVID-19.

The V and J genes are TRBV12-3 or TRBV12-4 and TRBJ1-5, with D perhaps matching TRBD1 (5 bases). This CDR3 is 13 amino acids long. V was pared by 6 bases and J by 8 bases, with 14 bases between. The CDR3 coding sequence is TGTGCCAGCAGCCTCGGAAGGGGTGAGCCCCAGCATTTT. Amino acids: CASSLGRGEPQHF.

For the CDR3, the DNA is TGTGCCAGTAGTCCCATGAGGACTAGCGGGAGGTGGCCCTACAATGAGCAGTTCTTC. Translated, it gives CASSPMRTSGRWPYNEQFF. The rearrangement joins TRBV19 to TRBJ2-1, with TRBD2 matching 14 bases. Germline V gene data show CDR1 as LNHDA and CDR2 as SQIVND (reference sequence). The CDR3 runs 19 residues. V trimming: 5 bases; J trimming: 2 bases; junction bases outside the gene matches: 11.

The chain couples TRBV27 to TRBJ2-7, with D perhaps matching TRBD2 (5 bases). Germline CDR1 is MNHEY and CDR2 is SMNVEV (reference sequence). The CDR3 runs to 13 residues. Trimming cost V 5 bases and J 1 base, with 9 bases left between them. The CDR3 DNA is TGTGCCAGCAGTAAAGGGAGATCCTACGAGCAGTACTTC. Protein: CASSKGRSYEQYF.

CDR3 region: CASSSTGRPGAYEQYF. CDR3 in DNA: TGTGCCAGCAGTTCGACCGGCAGGCCCGGTGCCTACGAGCAGTACTTC. V and J are TRBV6-5 and TRBJ2-7; D is uncertain. V was cut by 4 bases and J by 2 bases, with 18 bases left in between. The CDR3 is made up of 16 amino acids. Germline V gene data show CDR1 as MNHEY and CDR2 as SVGAGI.

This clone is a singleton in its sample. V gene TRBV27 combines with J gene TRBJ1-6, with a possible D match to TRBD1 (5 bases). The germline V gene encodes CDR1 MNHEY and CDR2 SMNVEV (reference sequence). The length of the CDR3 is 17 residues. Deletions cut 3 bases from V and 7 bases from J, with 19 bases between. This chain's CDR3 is CASSFRQTATWNSPLHF. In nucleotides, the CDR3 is TGTGCCAGCAGTTTCCGCCAGACAGCTACCTGGAATTCACCCCTCCACTTT.

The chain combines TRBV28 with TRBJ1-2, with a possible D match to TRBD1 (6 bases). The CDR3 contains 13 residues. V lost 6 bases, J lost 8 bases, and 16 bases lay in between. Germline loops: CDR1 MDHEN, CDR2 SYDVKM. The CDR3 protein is CASSTHSGVGYTF. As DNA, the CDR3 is TGTGCCAGCAGCACACATTCAGGGGTGGGCTACACCTTC.

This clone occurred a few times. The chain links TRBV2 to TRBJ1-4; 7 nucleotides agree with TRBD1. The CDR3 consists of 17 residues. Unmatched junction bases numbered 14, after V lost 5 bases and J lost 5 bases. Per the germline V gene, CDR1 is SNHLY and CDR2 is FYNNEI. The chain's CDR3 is CASSPIPDRAGNEKLFF. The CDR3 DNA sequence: TGTGCCAGCAGTCCGATTCCCGACAGGGCGGGAAATGAAAAACTGTTTTTT.

This CDR3 is CSGTTGSVNYGYTF. The CDR3 DNA is TGCAGCGGGACAACAGGGTCAGTGAACTATGGCTACACCTTC. The chain uses TRBV29-1 and TRBJ1-2; TRBD1 might be the D (6 bases). Germline V gene data show CDR1 as SQVTM and CDR2 as ANQGSEA. The CDR3 extends over 14 amino acids. The ends were cut back, 7 bases at V and 2 bases at J, with 17 bases in the middle. The full variable domain, its missing parts supplied by reference TRBV29-1 and TRBJ1-2, is SAVISQKPSRDICQRGTSLTIQCQVDSQVTMMFWYRQQPGQSLTLIATANQGSEATYESGFVIDKFPISRPNLTFSTLTVSNMSPEDSSIYLCSGTTGSVNYGYTFGSGTRLTVV.

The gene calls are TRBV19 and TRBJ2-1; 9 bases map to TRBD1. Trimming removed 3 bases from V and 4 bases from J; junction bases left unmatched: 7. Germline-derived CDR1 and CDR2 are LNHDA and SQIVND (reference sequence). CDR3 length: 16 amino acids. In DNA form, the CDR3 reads TGTGCCAGTAGTATTCCCGGGACAGGGTCATACAATGAGCAGTTCTTC. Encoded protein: CASSIPGTGSYNEQFF. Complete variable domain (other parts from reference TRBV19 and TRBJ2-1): DGGITQSPKYLFRKEGQNVTLSCEQNLNHDAMYWYRQDPGQGLRLIYYSQIVNDFQKGDIAEGYSVSREKKESFPLTVTSAQKNPTAFYLCASSIPGTGSYNEQFFGPGTRLTVL.

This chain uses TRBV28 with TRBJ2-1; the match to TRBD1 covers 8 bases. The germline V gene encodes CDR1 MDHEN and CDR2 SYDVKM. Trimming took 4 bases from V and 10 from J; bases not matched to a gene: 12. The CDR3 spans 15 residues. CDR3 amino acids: CASSSTGTGIGEQFF. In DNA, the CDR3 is TGTGCCAGCAGTTCTACCGGGACAGGCATAGGAGAGCAGTTCTTC.

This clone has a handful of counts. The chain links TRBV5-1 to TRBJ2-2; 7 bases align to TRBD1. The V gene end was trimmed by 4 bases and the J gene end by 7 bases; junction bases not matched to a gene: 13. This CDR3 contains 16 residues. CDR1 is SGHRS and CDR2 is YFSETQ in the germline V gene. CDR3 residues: CASSLQGTQLIGELFF. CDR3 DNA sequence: TGCGCCAGCAGCCTACAGGGGACCCAATTGATCGGGGAGCTGTTTTTT.

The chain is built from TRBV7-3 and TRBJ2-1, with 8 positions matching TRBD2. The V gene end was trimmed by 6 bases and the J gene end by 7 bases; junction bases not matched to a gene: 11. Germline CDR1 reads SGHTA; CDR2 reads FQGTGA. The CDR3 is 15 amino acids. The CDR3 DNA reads TGTGCCAGCAGTGGGGTAGCGGGGTCAGGGAATGAGCAGTTCTTC. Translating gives CASSGVAGSGNEQFF.

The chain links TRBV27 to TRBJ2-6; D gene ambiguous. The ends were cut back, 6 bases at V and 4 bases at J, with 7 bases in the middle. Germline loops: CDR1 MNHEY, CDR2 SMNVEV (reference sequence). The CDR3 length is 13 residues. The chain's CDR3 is CASSRPGANVLTF. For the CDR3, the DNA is TGTGCCAGCAGCCGTCCCGGGGCCAACGTCCTGACTTTC. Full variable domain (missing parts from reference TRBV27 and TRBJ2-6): EAQVTQNPRYLITVTGKKLTVTCSQNMNHEYMSWYRQDPGLGLRQIYYSMNVEVTDKGDVPEGYKVSRKEKRNFPLILESPSPNQTSLYFCASSRPGANVLTFGAGSRLTVL.

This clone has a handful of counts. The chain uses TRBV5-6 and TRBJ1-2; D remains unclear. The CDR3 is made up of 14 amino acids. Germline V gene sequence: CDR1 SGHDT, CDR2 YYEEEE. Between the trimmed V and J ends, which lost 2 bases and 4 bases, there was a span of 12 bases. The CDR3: CASSFGGDRYGYTF. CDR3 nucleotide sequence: TGTGCCAGCAGCTTCGGAGGAGACCGCTATGGCTACACCTTC.

CDR3 protein: CSASGFLIAETEAFF. In nucleotides, the CDR3 is TGCAGTGCTAGTGGTTTTCTTATAGCGGAGACTGAAGCTTTCTTT. The rearrangement uses TRBV20-1 and TRBJ1-1; D not certain. This CDR3 is built from 15 residues. V was pared by 3 bases and J by 5 bases, with 19 bases between. The germline V gene has CDR1 DFQATT and CDR2 SNEGSKA (reference sequence).

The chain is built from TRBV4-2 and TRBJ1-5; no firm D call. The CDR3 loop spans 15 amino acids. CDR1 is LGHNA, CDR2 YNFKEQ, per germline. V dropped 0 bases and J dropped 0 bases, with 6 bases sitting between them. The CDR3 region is CASSQDLLSNQPQHF. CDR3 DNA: TGTGCCAGCAGCCAAGATCTACTTAGCAATCAGCCCCAGCATTTT.

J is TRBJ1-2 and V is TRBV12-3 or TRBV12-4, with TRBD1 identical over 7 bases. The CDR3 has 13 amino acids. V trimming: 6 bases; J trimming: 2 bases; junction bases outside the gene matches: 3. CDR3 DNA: TGTGCCAGCAGCCCAGGGGGAAACTATGGCTACACCTTC. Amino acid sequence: CASSPGGNYGYTF.

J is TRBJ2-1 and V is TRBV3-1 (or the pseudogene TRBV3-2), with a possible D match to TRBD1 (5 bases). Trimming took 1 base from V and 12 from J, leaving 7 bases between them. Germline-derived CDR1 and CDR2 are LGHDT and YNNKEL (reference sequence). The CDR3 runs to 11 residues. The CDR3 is CASSQGGRQFF. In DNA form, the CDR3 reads TGTGCCAGCAGCCAAGGGGGCCGGCAGTTCTTC.

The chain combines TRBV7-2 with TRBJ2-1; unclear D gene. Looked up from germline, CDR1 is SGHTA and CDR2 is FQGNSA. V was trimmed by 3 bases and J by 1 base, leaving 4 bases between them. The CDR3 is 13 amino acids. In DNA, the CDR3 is TGTGCCAGCAGCTTGCGGTCCTACAATGAGCAGTTCTTC. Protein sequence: CASSLRSYNEQFF. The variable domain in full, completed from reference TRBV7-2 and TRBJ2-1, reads GAGVSQSPSNKVTEKGKDVELRCDPISGHTALYWYRQSLGQGLEFLIYFQGNSAPDKSGLPSDRFSAERTGGSVSTLTIQRTQQEDSAVYLCASSLRSYNEQFFGPGTRLTVL.

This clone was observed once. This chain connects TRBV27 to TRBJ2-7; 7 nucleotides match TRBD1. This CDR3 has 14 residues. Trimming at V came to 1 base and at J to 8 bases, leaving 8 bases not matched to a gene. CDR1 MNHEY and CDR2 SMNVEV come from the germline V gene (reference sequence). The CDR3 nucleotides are TGTGCCAGCAGTTTATATCAGGGGGTAAGCCAGCAGTACTTC. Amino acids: CASSLYQGVSQQYF.

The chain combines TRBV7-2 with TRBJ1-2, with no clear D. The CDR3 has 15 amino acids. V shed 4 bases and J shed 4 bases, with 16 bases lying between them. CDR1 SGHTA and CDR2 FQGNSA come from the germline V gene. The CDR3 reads CASSYLLTGSYGYTF. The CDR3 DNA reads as TGTGCCAGCAGCTATCTCCTGACGGGGAGCTATGGCTACACCTTC.

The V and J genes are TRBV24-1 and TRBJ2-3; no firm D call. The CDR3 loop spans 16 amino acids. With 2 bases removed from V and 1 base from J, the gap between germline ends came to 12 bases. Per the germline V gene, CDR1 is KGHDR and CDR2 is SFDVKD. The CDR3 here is CATSDSSRSGTDTQYF. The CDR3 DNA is TGTGCCACCAGTGATTCTTCCAGGTCGGGCACAGATACGCAGTATTTT.

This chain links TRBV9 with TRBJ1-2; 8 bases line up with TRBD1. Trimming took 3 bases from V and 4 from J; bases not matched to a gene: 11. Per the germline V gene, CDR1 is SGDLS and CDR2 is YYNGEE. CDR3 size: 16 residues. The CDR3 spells CASSASPGQAPYGYTF. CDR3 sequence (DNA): TGTGCCAGCAGCGCCAGCCCGGGACAGGCCCCCTATGGCTACACCTTC. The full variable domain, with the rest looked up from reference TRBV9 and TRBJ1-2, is DSGVTQTPKHLITATGQRVTLRCSPRSGDLSVYWYQQSLDQGLQFLIQYYNGEERAKGNILERFSAQQFPDLHSELNLSSLELGDSALYFCASSASPGQAPYGYTFGSGTRLTVV.

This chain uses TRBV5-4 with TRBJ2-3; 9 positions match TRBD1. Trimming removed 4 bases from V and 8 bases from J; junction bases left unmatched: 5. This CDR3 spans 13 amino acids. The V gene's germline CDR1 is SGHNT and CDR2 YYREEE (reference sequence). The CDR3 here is CASSADRGATQYF. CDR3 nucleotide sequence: TGTGCCAGCAGCGCGGACAGGGGTGCTACGCAGTATTTT.

The CDR3 DNA follows: TGCGCCAGCAGCCAAGGCAGGGGCTCTATTAACTATGGCTACACCTTC. This codes for CASSQGRGSINYGYTF. The V call is TRBV4-1, the J call TRBJ1-2; D may be TRBD1 (6 bases). The V gene lost 1 base and the J gene lost 1 base, with 13 bases spanning the gap. This CDR3 comprises 16 residues. CDR1 is MGHRA, CDR2 YSYEKL, per germline.

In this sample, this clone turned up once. The CDR3 nucleotides read TGTGCCAGTAGTAGGTCTGGGGCCCTCTCTGGAAACACCATATATTTT. Its protein is CASSRSGALSGNTIYF. The V call is TRBV19, the J call TRBJ1-3; D is possibly TRBD1 (5 bases). Trimming took 4 bases from V and 0 from J, leaving 13 bases between them. CDR3 size: 16 residues. Germline V gives CDR1 LNHDA, CDR2 SQIVND (reference sequence).